Presented here are 10 T cell receptor beta chains from one specimen sequenced in a study of control samples from healthy donors and cancer patients. Here immunoSEQ multiplex PCR was the method, and the copy in TCRdb shows in-frame clones only, minus some. The data show tens of thousands of clones, roughly 90% seen once. Sequencing was carried out using PBMCs. These receptors were obtained from a woman in her forties with head and neck cancer.

V usage is TRBV15 and J usage is TRBJ1-3, with TRBD1 matching over 7 bases. Per the germline V gene, CDR1 is LNHNV and CDR2 is YYDKDF (reference sequence). The CDR3 contains 14 residues. The junction had 1 base not matched to a gene; V was cut back by 3 bases and J by 2 bases. DNA for the CDR3: TGTGCCACCAGCAGCGGGACAGCTGGAAACACCATATATTTT. Translating it yields CATSSGTAGNTIYF.

There are a few counts of this clone. The rearrangement joins TRBV6-1 to TRBJ1-1, with a weak D call TRBD1 (6 bases). There are 15 residues in the CDR3. Germline V gene sequence: CDR1 MNHNS, CDR2 SASEGT. The germline V and J ends were trimmed by 10 bases and 2 bases, with 20 bases remaining between them. For the CDR3, the DNA is TGTGCCACCGCCACGGACTTGACAGGAAACACTGAAGCTTTCTTT. Translating it yields CATATDLTGNTEAFF.

CDR3: CASSQVGDYEQYF. The CDR3 DNA follows: TGTGCCAGCAGCCAAGTAGGTGACTACGAGCAGTACTTC. The J gene is TRBJ2-7, the V gene TRBV14, with unresolved D. CDR3 length equals 13 residues. Trimming took off 1 base at V and 3 bases at J, with 7 bases between the two ends. CDR1 and CDR2 (germline): SGHDN, FVKESK.

The rearrangement uses TRBV12-3 or TRBV12-4 and TRBJ2-5; D gene unclear. V was shortened by 3 bases and J by 4 bases, with 6 bases between the two germline ends. The CDR3 contains 12 residues. The CDR3 region is CASSFNTETQYF. CDR3 in DNA: TGTGCCAGCAGTTTTAACACAGAGACCCAGTACTTC.

The chain combines TRBV5-4 with TRBJ1-6; D gene unclear. Germline V CDR1 and CDR2: SGHNT, YYREEE (reference sequence). The length of the CDR3 is 14 residues. Trimming took 0 bases from V and 9 from J, leaving 10 bases between them. The CDR3 sequence: CASSLDGMGSPLHF. For the CDR3, the DNA is TGTGCCAGCAGCTTGGACGGGATGGGTTCACCCCTCCACTTT. The full variable domain, rest sourced from reference TRBV5-4 and TRBJ1-6, is ETGVTQSPTHLIKTRGQQVTLRCSSQSGHNTVSWYQQALGQGPQFIFQYYREEENGRGNFPPRFSGLQFPNYSSELNVNALELDDSALYLCASSLDGMGSPLHFGNGTRLTVT.

The rearrangement joins TRBV27 to TRBJ1-6; TRBD1 aligns across 9 bases. Germline loops: CDR1 MNHEY, CDR2 SMNVEV (reference sequence). The CDR3 is 16 amino acids. Losses at the gene ends were 4 bases for V and 10 bases for J; bases not matched to a gene: 11. In nucleotides, the CDR3 is TGTGCCAGCAGTTCGAACAGGGGGCGGAGAGAATCACCCCTCCACTTT. Translated, it gives CASSSNRGRRESPLHF.

The DNA of the CDR3 is TGTGCCAGCAGCTTAATTGCGGGAATCCCAGATACGCAGTATTTT. Translated: CASSLIAGIPDTQYF. The gene calls are TRBV7-9 and TRBJ2-3; tentatively, D is TRBD2 (6 bases). The CDR3 has 15 residues. Germline V gene lookup returns CDR1 SEHNR and CDR2 FQNEAQ (reference sequence). Trimming pared 2 bases from V and 4 bases from J, leaving 13 bases between.

This rearrangement joins TRBV29-1 to TRBJ1-4; no firm D call. CDR3 size: 13 residues. V was pared by 1 base and J by 7 bases, with 10 bases between. From germline, CDR1 is SQVTM and CDR2 ANQGSEA. The CDR3 is CSVEVDSAEKLFF. CDR3 nucleotides: TGCAGCGTTGAAGTGGATAGTGCTGAAAAACTGTTTTTT.

The chain carries TRBV4-2 and TRBJ2-2, with no clear D. This CDR3 comprises 13 residues. Deletions cut 4 bases from V and 5 bases from J, with 8 bases between. Germline CDR1 and CDR2: LGHNA and YNFKEQ. CDR3: CASSPRTTGELFF. The CDR3 nucleotides read TGTGCCAGCAGCCCAAGGACGACCGGGGAGCTGTTTTTT.

The gene calls are TRBV5-4 and TRBJ1-4; D might be TRBD1 (6 bases). This CDR3 spans 14 amino acids. V was clipped by 0 bases and J by 4 bases, with 7 bases between them. Germline-derived CDR1 and CDR2 are SGHNT and YYREEE (reference sequence). Written as DNA, the CDR3 is TGTGCCAGCAGCTTGGGGGGGCTTAATGAAAAACTGTTTTTT. This sequence encodes CASSLGGLNEKLFF.